The sequence of this T cell receptor beta chain was determined in a study of blood T cell repertoires in COVID-19. CDR3 length: 14 residues. Germline V CDR1 and CDR2: SNHLY, FYNNEI. Trimming removed 3 bases at V and 4 bases at J, with 13 bases between. In the authors' workflow: Amplification with reference gene primers provided the estimates of nucleated cell counts. The protocol was immunoSEQ multiplex PCR, while the TCRdb copy is restricted to in-frame clones and leaves out a portion. The DNA gave D and trimming, while V, J and clone size come from that table. The sample includes about 190,000 clones, about nine tenths of them seen just once.

This chain uses TRBV2 with TRBJ2-7; D might be TRBD1 (6 bases). The TCR sequence derives from a man between 18 and 35 years old with active or convalescent COVID-19. Specimen: peripheral blood. The CDR3 coding sequence is TGTGCCAGCAGTGATCCCAGGGGTGTTTACGAGCAGTACTTC. This encodes CASSDPRGVYEQYF.